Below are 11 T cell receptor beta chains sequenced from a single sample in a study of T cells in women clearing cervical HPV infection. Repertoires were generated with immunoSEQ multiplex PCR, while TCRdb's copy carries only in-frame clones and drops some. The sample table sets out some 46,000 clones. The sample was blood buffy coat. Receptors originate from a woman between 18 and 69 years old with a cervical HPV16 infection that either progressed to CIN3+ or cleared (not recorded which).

CDR3 DNA, as far as it was read: TGTGCCTGGAGAAGGGGTGCGGAAAAA. Protein sequence: CAWRRGAEK. In full, the CDR3 reads CAWRRGAEKLFF. The rearrangement joins TRBV30 to TRBJ1-4; D possibly corresponds to TRBD1 (5 bases). Read coverage stops 3 residues before the CDR3 terminus; the germline J gene supplies the remainder. In germline, CDR1 is GTSNPN, CDR2 SVGIG (reference sequence). This CDR3 region has 12 residues. Trimming took off 3 bases at V and 8 bases at J, with 10 bases between the two ends.

CDR3 residues: CSAMGQDHYEQYF. CDR3 DNA, as far as it was read: TGCAGTGCGATGGGACAGGACCACTACGAG. The V call is TRBV20-1, the J call TRBJ2-7; 8 bases match TRBD1. The CDR3 goes on 3 residues after the read ends, and that part is filled in from the germline J gene. The J segment lost 3 bases and the V segment lost 6 bases, leaving 7 bases of the junction unmatched. The CDR3 sequence is 13 residues long. CDR1 DFQATT and CDR2 SNEGSKA come from the germline V gene (reference sequence).

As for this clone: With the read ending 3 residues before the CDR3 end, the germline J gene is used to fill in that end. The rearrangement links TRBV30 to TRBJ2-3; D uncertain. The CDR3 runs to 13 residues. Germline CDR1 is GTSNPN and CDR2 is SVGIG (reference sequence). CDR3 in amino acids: CAWSYGPQQPQYF. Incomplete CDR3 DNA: TGTGCCTGGAGTTATGGGCCGCAACAGCCG.

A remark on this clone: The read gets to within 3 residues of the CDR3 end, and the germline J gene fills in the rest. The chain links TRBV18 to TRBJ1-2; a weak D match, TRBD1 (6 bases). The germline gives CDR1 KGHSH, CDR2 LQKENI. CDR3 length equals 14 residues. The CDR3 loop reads CASSPQGGTYDYTF. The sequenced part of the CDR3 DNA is TGTGCCAGCTCACCACAGGGGGGGACCTACGAC.

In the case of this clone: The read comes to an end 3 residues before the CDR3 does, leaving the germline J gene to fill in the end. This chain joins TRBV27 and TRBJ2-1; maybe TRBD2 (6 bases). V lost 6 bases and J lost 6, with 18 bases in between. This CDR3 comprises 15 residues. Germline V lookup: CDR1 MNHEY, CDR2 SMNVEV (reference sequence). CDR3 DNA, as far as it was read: TGTGCCAGCAGATTCGAGACTAGAACGCGCAATGAG. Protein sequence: CASRFETRTRNE. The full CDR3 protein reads CASRFETRTRNEQFF.

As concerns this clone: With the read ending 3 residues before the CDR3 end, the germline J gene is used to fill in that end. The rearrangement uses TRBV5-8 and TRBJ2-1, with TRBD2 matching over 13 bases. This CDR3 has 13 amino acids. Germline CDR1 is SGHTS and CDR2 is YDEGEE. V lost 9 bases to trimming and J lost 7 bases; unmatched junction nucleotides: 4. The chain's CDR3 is CATGLAGANEQFF. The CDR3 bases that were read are TGTGCCACTGGACTAGCGGGAGCGAATGAG.

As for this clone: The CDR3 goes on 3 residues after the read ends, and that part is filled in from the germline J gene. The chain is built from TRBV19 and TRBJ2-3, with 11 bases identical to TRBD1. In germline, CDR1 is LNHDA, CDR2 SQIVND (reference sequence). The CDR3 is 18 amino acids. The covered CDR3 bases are TGTGCCAGTAGTATAGACGTCCCGGGACAGGGGGGCAATCAGCCG. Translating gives CASSIDVPGQGGNQP. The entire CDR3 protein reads CASSIDVPGQGGNQPQYF.

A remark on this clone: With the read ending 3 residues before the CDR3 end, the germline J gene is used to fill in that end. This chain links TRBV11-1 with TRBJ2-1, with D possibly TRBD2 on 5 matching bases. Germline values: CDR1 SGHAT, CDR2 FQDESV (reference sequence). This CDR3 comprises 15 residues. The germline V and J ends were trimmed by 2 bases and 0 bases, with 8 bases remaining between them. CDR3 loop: CASSLSTSSYNEQFF. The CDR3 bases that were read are TGTGCCAGCAGCTTAAGTACTAGCTCCTACAATGAG.

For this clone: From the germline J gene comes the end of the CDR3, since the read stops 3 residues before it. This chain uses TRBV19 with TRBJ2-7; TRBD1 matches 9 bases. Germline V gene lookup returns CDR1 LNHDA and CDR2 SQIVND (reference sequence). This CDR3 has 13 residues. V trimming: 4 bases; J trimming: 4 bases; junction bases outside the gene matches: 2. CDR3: CASSKGQGYEQYF. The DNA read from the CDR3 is TGTGCCAGTAGTAAAGGACAGGGGTACGAG.

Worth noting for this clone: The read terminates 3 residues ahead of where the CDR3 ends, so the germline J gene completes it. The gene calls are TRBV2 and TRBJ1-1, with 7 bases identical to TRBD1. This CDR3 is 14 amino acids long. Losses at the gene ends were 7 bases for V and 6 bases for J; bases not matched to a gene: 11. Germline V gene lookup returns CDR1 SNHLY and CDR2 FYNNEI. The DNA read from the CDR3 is TGTGCCAGCACCCGACCCACAGGGGTATCTGAA. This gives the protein CASTRPTGVSE. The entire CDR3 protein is CASTRPTGVSEAFF.

CDR3 sequence: CSARDRAGGSYNEQFF. The DNA read from the CDR3 is TGCAGTGCTAGAGATCGGGCAGGGGGCTCCTACAATGAG. The chain carries TRBV20-1 and TRBJ2-1; 7 positions match TRBD1. The read is 3 residues too short to cover the CDR3 end, so that end is filled in from the germline J gene. This CDR3 spans 16 amino acids. Trimming took 0 bases from V and 0 from J; bases not matched to a gene: 5. The V gene's germline CDR1 is DFQATT and CDR2 SNEGSKA (reference sequence).